This is a list of T cell receptor beta chains from one sample in a study of graft-versus-host responses after intestinal transplantation. These receptors have no known antigen. The data were produced by immunoSEQ multiplex PCR, yet TCRdb's version contains in-frame clones alone and is incomplete. The sample shows more than 75,000 clones, 80% to 95% of them seen only once. The sample was unstimulated CD4+ T cells sorted from spleen or lymph node cells, taken before transplant. The source of these receptors is a human donor who was the organ donor for an intestinal transplant. CDR3s include the opening cysteine and the closing phenylalanine or tryptophan.

v_call cdr3_aa
TRBV30 CAWSVSAYEQYF
TRBV5-6 CASSLYGPAGISEAFF
TRBV7-3 CASSTGTRDTEAFF
TRBV5-1 CASSFAGTSWGDTQYF
TRBV19 CASTPGGQETQYF
TRBV7-3 CASSRARTSGDSGTDTQYF
TRBV5-1 CASSISGGKNIQYF
TRBV5-1 CASSLRRGQGAYGANVLTF
TRBV6-1 CASSESWGQFQETQYF
TRBV6-1 CASSERHGGVYNEQFF
TRBV7-2 CASSARDRGFYEQYF
TRBV6-5 CASSSSGGATGELFF
TRBV29-1 CSVRLKLQETQYF
TRBV5-1 CASSLIGQLNTEAFF
TRBV5-5 CASSLVDEQYF
TRBV7-8 CASSTRDRLIYGYTF
TRBV6-5 CASRRPGWTGELFF
TRBV5-1 CASSLALAGGSYEQYF
TRBV18 CASSRQRSGNTIYF
TRBV6-1 CASSEEARAANTGELFF
TRBV19 CASSIGVAGPYGYTF
TRBV7-9 CASSSWRAEAFF
TRBV6-1 CASSDSDRGKVLNQPQHF